This paragraph covers one T cell receptor (beta chain) sequence. CDR3 size: 14 residues. Germline CDR1 reads LGHNA; CDR2 reads YNFKEQ. Trimming cost V 3 bases and J 10 bases, with 18 bases left between them. The data derive from a study of blood T cell repertoires in COVID-19. Study context: Some COVID-19 samples were acute and others convalescent; all came from the United States, Italy and Spain. Nucleic acid was either cDNA or gDNA, and it came from T cells, B-cell-depleted T cells, or PBMCs.

Study processing details: Estimated nucleated cell counts came from reference gene primer amplification. Clones were read by immunoSEQ multiplex PCR, and TCRdb kept only the in-frame ones, dropping some. D and trimming come from the DNA, and the V and J calls and clone size come from that table. This sample has about 150,000 clones, with roughly 83% found just once. This receptor was obtained from a woman aged 60-75 years with acute or convalescent COVID-19. V gene TRBV4-2 combines with J gene TRBJ1-1; a weak D match, TRBD1 (5 bases). The sequenced sample was peripheral blood. This CDR3 is CASSHLSPGIGAFF. The CDR3 nucleotides read TGTGCCAGCAGCCACTTGTCCCCAGGGATCGGAGCTTTCTTT.